This T cell receptor (beta chain) was identified in a study of technical replicates of blood from several donors. Profiling relied on immunoSEQ multiplex PCR, and the TCRdb table lists in-frame clones only, not all of them. The profile shows some 80,000 clones, around 97% of them singletons. The length of the CDR3 is 16 residues. After removal of 7 bases from V and 1 base from J, the junction contained 6 bases not matched to a gene. In germline, CDR1 is MNHEY, CDR2 SMNVEV (reference sequence). This chain uses TRBV27 with TRBJ1-6; 8 bases are shared with TRBD1. The sequencing sample was made of T cells isolated from PBMCs. This receptor was taken from a human donor in good health. CDR3 region: CASTQGAGSYNSPLHF. The CDR3 DNA follows: TGTGCCAGCACCCAGGGGGCTGGATCCTATAATTCACCCCTCCACTTT.